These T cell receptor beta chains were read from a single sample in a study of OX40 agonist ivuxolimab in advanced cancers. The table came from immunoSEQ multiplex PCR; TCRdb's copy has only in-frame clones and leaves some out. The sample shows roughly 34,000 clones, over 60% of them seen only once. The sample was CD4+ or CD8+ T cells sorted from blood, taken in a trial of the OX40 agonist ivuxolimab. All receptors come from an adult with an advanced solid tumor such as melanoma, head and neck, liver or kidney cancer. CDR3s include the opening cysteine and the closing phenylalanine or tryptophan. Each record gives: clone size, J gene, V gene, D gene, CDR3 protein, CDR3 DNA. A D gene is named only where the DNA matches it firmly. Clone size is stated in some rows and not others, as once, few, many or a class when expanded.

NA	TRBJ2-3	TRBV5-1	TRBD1	CASSRQGATDTQYF	TGCGCCAGCAGCCGACAGGGGGCCACAGATACGCAGTATTTT
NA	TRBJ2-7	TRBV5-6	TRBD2	CASSLAHSGAYEQYF	TGTGCCAGCAGCTTAGCTCACAGCGGGGCATACGAGCAGTACTTC
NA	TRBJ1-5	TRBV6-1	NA	CASSEVLGLNQPQHF	TGTGCCAGCAGTGAAGTGCTTGGCCTCAATCAGCCCCAGCATTTT
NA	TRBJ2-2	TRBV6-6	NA	CASSYLGEVTGELFF	TGTGCCAGCAGTTACCTGGGGGAGGTGACCGGGGAGCTGTTTTTT
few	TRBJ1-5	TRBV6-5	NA	CASSPFGNQPQHF	TGTGCCAGCAGTCCGTTTGGCAATCAGCCCCAGCATTTT
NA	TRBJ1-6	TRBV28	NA	CASSQPDSSNSPLHF	TGTGCCAGCAGCCAACCCGACAGCTCAAATTCACCCCTCCACTTT
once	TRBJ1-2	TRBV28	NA	CAILGAYGYTF	TGTGCCATCCTGGGGGCGTATGGCTACACCTTC
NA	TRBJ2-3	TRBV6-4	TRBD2	CASSRTSGATDTQYF	TGTGCCAGCAGTCGGACTAGCGGGGCTACAGATACGCAGTATTTT
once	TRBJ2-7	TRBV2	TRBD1	CASSGPGQGAYEQYF	TGTGCCAGCAGTGGACCGGGACAGGGGGCCTACGAGCAGTACTTC
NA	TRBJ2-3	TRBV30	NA	CAWSSGGANTQYF	TGTGCCTGGAGTAGTGGGGGGGCTAATACGCAGTATTTT
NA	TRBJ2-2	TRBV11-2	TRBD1	CASSSSGTGDTGELFF	TGTGCCAGCAGCTCATCCGGGACAGGGGACACCGGGGAGCTGTTTTTT
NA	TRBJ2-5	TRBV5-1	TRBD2	CASSWGLAGFQETQYF	TGCGCCAGCAGCTGGGGACTAGCGGGGTTCCAAGAGACCCAGTACTTC
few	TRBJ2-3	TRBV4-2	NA	CASRGITGFTDTQYF	TGTGCCAGCAGAGGGATAACAGGGTTCACAGATACGCAGTATTTT
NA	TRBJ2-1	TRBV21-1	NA	CASMVAKNNEQFF	TGTGCCAGCATGGTGGCCAAGAACAATGAGCAGTTCTTC
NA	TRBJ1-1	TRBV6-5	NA	CASSILGVGGTEAFF	TGTGCCAGCAGCATCTTGGGGGTAGGAGGGACTGAAGCTTTCTTT
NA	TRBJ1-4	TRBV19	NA	CASSIARGGEKLFF	TGTGCCAGTAGTATCGCCAGGGGAGGTGAAAAACTGTTTTTT
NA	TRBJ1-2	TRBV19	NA	CATRGGASLYGYTF	TGTGCCACGAGGGGTGGGGCATCTCTCTATGGCTACACCTTC
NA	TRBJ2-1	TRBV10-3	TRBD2	CAIRGLGYNEQFF	TGTGCCATCAGAGGACTAGGCTACAATGAGCAGTTCTTC
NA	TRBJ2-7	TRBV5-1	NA	CASSSREDGEQYF	TGCGCCAGCAGCTCCAGGGAAGACGGCGAGCAGTACTTC
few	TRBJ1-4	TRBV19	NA	CASSIAFNEKLFF	TGTGCCAGTAGTATAGCCTTTAATGAAAAACTGTTTTTT
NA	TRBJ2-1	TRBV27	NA	CASMRSSYNEQFF	TGTGCCAGCATGAGGAGCTCCTACAATGAGCAGTTCTTC
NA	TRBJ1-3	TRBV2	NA	CASSETRQPGNTIYF	TGTGCCAGCAGTGAAACCCGACAGCCTGGAAACACCATATATTTT
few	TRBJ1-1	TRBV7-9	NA	CASRGDFNTEAFF	TGTGCCAGCAGAGGGGACTTTAACACTGAAGCTTTCTTT
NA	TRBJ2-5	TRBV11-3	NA	CASSLGTPGTQYF	TGTGCCAGCAGCTTGGGCACGCCGGGGACCCAGTACTTC
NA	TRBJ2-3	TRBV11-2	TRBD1	CASRQTGTDTQYF	TGTGCCAGCAGACAGACAGGGACAGATACGCAGTATTTT
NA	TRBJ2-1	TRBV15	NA	CATSRARGASDEQFF	TGTGCCACCAGCAGGGCTCGAGGGGCTAGCGACGAGCAGTTCTTC
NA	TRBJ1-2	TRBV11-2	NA	CASSSLGGPISYTF	TGTGCCAGCAGCTCCCTGGGGGGGCCCATTAGCTACACCTTC
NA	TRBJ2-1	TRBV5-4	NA	CASSLGTPSGNEQFF	TGTGCCAGCAGCTTGGGGACCCCGAGTGGGAATGAGCAGTTCTTC
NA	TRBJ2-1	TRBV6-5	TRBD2	CASSYSTSGGAVEQFF	TGTGCCAGCAGTTACTCGACTAGCGGGGGGGCCGTTGAGCAGTTCTTC
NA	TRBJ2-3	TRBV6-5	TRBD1	CASVDRGRTDTQYF	TGTGCCAGCGTTGACAGGGGGCGCACAGATACGCAGTATTTT
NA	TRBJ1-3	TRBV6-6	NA	CASRQHGSGNTIYF	TGTGCCAGCAGACAACACGGTTCTGGAAACACCATATATTTT
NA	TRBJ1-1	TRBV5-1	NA	CASSLGVWRNTEAFF	TGCGCCAGCAGCTTGGGTGTTTGGCGGAACACTGAAGCTTTCTTT
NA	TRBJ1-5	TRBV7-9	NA	CASSFGQGNQPQHF	TGTGCCAGCAGCTTTGGCCAGGGCAATCAGCCCCAGCATTTT
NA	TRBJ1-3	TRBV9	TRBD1	CASSVGSGQNTIYF	TGTGCCAGCAGCGTAGGTTCGGGACAGAACACCATATATTTT
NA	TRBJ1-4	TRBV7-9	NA	CASRQQGMHEKLFF	TGTGCCAGCAGACAACAGGGAATGCATGAAAAACTGTTTTTT
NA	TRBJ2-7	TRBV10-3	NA	CAISKTGGGGSSYEQYF	TGTGCCATCAGCAAGACTGGGGGCGGCGGGAGCTCCTACGAGCAGTACTTC